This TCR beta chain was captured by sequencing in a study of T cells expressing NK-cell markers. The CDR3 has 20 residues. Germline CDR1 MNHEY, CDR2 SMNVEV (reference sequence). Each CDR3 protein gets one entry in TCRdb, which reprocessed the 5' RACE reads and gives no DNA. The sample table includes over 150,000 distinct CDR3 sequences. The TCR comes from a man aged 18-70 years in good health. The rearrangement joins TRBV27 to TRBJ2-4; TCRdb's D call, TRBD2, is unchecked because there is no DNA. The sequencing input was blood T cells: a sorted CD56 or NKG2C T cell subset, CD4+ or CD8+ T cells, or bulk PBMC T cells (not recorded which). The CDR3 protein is CASSSLKGLDRPVAKNIQYF.